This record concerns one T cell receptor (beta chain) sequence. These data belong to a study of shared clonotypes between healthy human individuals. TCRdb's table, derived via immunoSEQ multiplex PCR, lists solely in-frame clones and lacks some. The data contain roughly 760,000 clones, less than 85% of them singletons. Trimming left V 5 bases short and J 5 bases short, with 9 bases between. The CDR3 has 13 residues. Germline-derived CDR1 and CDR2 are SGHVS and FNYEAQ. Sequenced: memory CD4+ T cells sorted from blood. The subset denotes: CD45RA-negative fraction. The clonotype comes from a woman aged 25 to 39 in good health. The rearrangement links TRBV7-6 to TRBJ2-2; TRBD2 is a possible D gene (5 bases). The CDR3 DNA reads TGTGCCAGCAGCCTAACTAGAACCGGGGAGCTGTTTTTT. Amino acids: CASSLTRTGELFF.